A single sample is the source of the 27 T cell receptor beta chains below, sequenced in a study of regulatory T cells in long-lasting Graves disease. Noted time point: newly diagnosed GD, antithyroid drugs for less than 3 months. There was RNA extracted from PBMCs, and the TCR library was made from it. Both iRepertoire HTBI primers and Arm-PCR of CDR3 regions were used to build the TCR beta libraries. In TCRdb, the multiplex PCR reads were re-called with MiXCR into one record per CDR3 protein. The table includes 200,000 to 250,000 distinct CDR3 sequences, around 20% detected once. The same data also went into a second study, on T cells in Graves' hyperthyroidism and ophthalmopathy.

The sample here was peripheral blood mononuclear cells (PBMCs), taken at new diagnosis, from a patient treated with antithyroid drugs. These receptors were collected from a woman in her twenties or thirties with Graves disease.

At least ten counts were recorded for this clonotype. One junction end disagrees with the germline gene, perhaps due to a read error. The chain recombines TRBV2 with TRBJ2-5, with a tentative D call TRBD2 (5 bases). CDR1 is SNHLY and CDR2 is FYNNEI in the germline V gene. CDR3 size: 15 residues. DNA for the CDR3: TGTGCCAGCAGGGGAGAGCGAGCGGCCCAAGAGACCCGGTACTTC. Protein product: CASRGERAAQETRYF.

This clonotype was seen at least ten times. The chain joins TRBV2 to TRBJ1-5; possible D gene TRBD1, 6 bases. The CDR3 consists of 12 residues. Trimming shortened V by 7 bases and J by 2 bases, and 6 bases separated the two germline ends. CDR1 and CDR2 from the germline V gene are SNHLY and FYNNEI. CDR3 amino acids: CASTGGNQPQHF. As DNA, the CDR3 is TGTGCCAGCACAGGGGGCAATCAGCCCCAGCATTTT. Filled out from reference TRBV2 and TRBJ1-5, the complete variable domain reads EPEVTQTPSHQVTQMGQEVILRCVPISNHLYFYWYRQILGQKVEFLVSFYNNEISEKSEIFDDQFSVERPDGSNFTLKIRSTKLEDSAMYFCASTGGNQPQHFGDGTRLSIL.

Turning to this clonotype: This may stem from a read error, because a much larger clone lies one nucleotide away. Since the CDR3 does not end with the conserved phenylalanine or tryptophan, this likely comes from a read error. The CDR3 protein is CASRGGRQGRNEQFL. The CDR3 region has the DNA TGTGCCAGCAGGGGGGGGCGACAGGGGCGTAATGAGCAGTTCCTC. The rearrangement joins TRBV7-8 to TRBJ2-1, with a weak D call TRBD1 (8 bases). The V gene's germline CDR1 is SGHVS and CDR2 FQNEAQ. With 6 bases removed from V and 7 bases from J, the gap between germline ends came to 19 bases. CDR3 length: 15 residues.

The CDR3 DNA reads TGTGCCAGCAGCTTAGGACAGGGGGCGCTTGGTAATGAAAAACTGTTTTTT. It is translated as CASSLGQGALGNEKLFF. The V call is TRBV7-3, the J call TRBJ1-4; the match to TRBD1 covers 11 bases. Germline V gene lookup returns CDR1 SGHTA and CDR2 FQGTGA. The CDR3 runs to 17 residues. J gave up 4 bases and V 2 bases, and 6 bases lay outside the gene matches.

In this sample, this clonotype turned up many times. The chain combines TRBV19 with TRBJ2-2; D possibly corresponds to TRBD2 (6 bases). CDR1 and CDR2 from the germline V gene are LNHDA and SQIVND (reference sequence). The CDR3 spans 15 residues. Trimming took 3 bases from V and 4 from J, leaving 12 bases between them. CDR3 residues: CASSIGGTGTGELFF. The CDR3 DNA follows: TGTGCCAGTAGTATTGGGGGGACCGGCACCGGGGAGCTGTTTTTT. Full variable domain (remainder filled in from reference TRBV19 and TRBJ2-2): DGGITQSPKYLFRKEGQNVTLSCEQNLNHDAMYWYRQDPGQGLRLIYYSQIVNDFQKGDIAEGYSVSREKKESFPLTVTSAQKNPTAFYLCASSIGGTGTGELFFGEGSRLTVL.

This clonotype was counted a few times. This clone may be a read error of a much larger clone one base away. The CDR3 DNA is TGTGCCTGGGGTGTACCATGGGGGTCGGGTTCACCCCTCCACTTT. Translation gives CAWGVPWGSGSPLHF. The chain employs TRBV30 and TRBJ1-6, with D possibly being TRBD1 (5 bases). The CDR3 spans 15 residues. Germline loops: CDR1 GTSNPN, CDR2 SVGIG (reference sequence).

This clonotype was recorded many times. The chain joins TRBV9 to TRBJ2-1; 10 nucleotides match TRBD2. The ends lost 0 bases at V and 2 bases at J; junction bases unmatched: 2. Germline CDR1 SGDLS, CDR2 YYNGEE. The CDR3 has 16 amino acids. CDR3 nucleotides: TGTGCCAGCAGCGTAGGTAGCGGGGGGACCTACAATGAGCAGTTCTTC. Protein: CASSVGSGGTYNEQFF.

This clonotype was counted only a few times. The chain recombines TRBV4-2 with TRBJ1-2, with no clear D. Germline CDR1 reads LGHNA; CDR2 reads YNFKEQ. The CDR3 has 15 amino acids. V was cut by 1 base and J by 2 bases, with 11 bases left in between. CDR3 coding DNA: TGTGCCAGCAGCCAAGCACCAGGCTTAAACTATGGCTACACCTTC. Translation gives CASSQAPGLNYGYTF.

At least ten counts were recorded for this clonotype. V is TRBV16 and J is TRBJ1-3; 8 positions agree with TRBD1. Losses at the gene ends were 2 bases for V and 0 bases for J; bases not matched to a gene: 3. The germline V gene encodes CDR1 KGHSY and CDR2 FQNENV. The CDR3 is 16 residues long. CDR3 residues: CASSQGQGYSGNTIYF. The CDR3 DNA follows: TGTGCCAGCAGCCAAGGACAGGGCTACTCTGGAAACACCATATATTTT. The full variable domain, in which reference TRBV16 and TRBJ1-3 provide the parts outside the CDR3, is GEEVAQTPKHLVRGEGQKAKLYCAPIKGHSYVFWYQQVLKNEFKFLISFQNENVFDETGMPKERFSAKCLPNSPCSLEIQATKLEDSAVYFCASSQGQGYSGNTIYFGEGSWLTVV.

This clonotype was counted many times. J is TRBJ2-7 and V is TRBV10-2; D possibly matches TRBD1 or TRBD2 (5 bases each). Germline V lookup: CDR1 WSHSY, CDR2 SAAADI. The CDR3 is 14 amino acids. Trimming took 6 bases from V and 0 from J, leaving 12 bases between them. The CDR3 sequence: CASSRDHSSYEQYF. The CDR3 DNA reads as TGCGCCAGCAGCCGGGACCACAGCTCCTACGAGCAGTACTTC.

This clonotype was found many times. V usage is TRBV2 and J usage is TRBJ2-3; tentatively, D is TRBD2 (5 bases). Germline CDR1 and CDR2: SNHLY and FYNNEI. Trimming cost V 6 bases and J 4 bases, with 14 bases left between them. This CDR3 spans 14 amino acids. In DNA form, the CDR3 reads TGTGCCAGCAGGAGGAGGTACCTGGCAGATACGCAGTATTTT. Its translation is CASRRRYLADTQYF.

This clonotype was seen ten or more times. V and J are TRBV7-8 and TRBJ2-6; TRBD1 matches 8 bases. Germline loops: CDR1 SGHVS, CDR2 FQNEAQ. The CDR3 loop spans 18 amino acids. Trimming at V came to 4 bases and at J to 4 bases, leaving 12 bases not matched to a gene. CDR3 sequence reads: CASSYNRGRKPGANVLTF. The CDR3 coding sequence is TGTGCCAGCAGCTATAACAGGGGGAGGAAACCCGGGGCCAACGTCCTGACTTTC.

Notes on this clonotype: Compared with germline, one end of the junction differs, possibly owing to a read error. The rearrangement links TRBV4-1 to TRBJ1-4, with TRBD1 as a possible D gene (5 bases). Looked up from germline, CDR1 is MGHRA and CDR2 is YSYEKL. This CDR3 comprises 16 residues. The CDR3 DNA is TGCGCCGGCAGCCCGGGGCAGGGAGGGGCTAATGAAAAACTGTTTTTT. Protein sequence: CAGSPGQGGANEKLFF.

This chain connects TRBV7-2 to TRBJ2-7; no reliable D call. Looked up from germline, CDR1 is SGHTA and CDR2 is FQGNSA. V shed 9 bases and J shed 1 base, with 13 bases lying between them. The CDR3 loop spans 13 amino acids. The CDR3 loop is CASLRRASYEQYF. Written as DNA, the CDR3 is TGTGCCAGTCTCAGACGAGCTTCCTACGAGCAGTACTTC.

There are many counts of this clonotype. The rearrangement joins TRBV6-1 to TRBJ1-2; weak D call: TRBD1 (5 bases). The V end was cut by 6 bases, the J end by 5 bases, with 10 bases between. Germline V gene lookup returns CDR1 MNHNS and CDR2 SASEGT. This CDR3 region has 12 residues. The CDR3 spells CASRTGRYGYTF. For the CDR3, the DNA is TGTGCCAGCAGAACGGGACGGTATGGCTACACCTTC.

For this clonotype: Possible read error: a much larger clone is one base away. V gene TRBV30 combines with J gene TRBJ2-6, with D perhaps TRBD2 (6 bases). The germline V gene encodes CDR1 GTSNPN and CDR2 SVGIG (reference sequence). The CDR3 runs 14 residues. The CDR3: CAWTGTPGANILTF. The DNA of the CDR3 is TGTGCCTGGACAGGGACTCCTGGGGCCAACATCCTGACTTTC.

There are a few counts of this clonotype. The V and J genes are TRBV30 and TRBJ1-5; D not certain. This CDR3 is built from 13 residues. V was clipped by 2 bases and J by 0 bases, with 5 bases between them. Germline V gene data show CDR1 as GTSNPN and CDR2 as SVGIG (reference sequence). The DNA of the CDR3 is TGTGCCTGGAGTCGTCTTAGCAATCAGCCCCAGCATTTT. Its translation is CAWSRLSNQPQHF. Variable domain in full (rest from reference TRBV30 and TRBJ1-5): SQTIHQWPATLVQPVGSPLSLECTVEGTSNPNLYWYRQAAGRGLQLLFYSVGIGQISSEVPQNLSASRPQDRQFILSSKKLLLSDSGFYLCAWSRLSNQPQHFGDGTRLSIL.

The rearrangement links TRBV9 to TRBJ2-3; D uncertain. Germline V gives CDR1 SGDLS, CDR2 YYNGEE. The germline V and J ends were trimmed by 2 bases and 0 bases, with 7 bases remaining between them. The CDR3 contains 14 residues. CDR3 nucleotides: TGTGCCAGCAGCGTCCTACCCAGCACAGATACGCAGTATTTT. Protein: CASSVLPSTDTQYF.

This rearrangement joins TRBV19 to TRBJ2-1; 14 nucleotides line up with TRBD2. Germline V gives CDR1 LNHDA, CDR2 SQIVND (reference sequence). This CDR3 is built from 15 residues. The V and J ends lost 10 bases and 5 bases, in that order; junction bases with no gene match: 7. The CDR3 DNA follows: TGTGCCATTCCGCCGACTAGCGGGGGGGACAATGAGCAGTTCTTC. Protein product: CAIPPTSGGDNEQFF.

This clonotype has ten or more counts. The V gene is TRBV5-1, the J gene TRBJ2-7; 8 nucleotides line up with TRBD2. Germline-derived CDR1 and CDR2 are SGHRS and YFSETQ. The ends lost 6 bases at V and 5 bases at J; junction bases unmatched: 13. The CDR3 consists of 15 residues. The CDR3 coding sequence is TGCGCCAGCACCCGAGCGGGAGATAGTAGCCACGAGCAGTACTTC. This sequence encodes CASTRAGDSSHEQYF.

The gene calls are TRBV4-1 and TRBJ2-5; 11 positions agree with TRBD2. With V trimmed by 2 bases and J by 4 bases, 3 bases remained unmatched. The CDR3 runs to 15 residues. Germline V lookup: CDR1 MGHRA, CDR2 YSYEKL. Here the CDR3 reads CASSQPTSGRETQYF. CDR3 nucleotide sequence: TGCGCCAGCAGCCAACCTACTAGCGGGAGAGAGACCCAGTACTTC.

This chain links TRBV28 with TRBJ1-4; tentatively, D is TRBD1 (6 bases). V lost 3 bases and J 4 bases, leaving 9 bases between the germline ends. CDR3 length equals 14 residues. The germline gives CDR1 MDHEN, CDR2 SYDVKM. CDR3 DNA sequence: TGTGCCAGCAGTTTGGACAGCCTTAATGAAAAACTGTTTTTT. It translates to CASSLDSLNEKLFF.

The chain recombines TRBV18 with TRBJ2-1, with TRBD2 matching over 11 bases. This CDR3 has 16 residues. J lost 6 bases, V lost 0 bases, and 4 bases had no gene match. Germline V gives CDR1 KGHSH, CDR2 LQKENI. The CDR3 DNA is TGTGCCAGCTCACCACCGAGGGGACTAGCGGTCAATGAGCAGTTCTTC. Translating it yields CASSPPRGLAVNEQFF.

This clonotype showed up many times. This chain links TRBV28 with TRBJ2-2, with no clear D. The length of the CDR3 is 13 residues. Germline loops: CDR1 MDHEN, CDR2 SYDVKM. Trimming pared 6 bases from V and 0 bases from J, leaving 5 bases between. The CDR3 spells CASRSTNTGELFF. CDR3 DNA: TGTGCCAGCAGGAGCACGAACACCGGGGAGCTGTTTTTT.

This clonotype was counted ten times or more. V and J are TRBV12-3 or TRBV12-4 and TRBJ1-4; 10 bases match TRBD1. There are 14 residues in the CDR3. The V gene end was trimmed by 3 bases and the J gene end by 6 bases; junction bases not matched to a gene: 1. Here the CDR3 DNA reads TGTGCCAGCAGTTTCGGACAGGGGGATGAAAAACTGTTTTTT. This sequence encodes CASSFGQGDEKLFF.

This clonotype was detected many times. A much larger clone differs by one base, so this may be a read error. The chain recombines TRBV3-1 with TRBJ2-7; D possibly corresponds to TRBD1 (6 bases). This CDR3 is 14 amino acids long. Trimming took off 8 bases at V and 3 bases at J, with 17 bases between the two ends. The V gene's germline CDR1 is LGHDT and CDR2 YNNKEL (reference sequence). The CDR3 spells CASGGGGGGYEQYF. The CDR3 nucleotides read TGTGCCAGCGGCGGTGGTGGGGGCGGCTACGAGCAGTACTTC.

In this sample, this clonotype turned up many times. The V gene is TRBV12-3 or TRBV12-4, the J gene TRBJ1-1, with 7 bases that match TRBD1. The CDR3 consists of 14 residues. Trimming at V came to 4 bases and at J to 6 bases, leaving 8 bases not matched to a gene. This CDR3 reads CASSYRTGIAEAFF. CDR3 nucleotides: TGTGCCAGCAGTTATCGGACAGGAATCGCTGAAGCTTTCTTT.